This T cell receptor beta chain was recorded in a study of cytomegalovirus exposure and HLA in healthy donors. As for the study in general: For the approximately 420 genotyped donors, 75% to 90% fell within the Caucasian-associated ancestry cluster. Whole-study results and caveats: Earlier results showed most TCR beta V segments being productive about 90% or about 30% of the time.

PCR amplification relied on 60 Vbeta primers (plus 13 Jbeta primers). Profiling relied on immunoSEQ multiplex PCR, and the TCRdb table lists in-frame clones only, not all of them. The sample holds approximately 95,000 clones, approximately 72% seen once. In the case of this clone: Its target is not known.

The V gene lost 0 bases and the J gene lost 5 bases, with 7 bases spanning the gap. The CDR3 spans 13 residues. Germline V gene lookup returns CDR1 MNHEY and CDR2 SMNVEV (reference sequence). There were likely unrecorded immune exposures, though donors were nominally healthy when sampled. The sequencing input was PBMCs. J is TRBJ1-2 and V is TRBV27; D unresolved. This TCR was sampled from a man between 18 and 35 years old in good health and CMV-seropositive. The CDR3 loop reads CASSLSPGYGYTF. DNA for the CDR3: TGTGCCAGCAGTTTATCCCCGGGGTATGGCTACACCTTC.